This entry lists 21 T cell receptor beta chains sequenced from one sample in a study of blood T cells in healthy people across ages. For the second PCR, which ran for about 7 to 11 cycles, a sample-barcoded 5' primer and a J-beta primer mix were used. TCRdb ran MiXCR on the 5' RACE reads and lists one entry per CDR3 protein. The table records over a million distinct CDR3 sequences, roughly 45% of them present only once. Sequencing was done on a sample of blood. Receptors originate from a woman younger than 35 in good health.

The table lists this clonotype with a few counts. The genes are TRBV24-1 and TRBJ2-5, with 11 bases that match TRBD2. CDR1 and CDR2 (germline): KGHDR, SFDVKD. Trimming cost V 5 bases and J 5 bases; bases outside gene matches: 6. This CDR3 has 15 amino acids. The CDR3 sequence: CATSVGLAGGETQYF. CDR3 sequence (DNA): TGTGCCACCAGTGTCGGGCTAGCGGGAGGTGAGACCCAGTACTTC.

The CDR3 loop reads CASSLQLEYEQYF. CDR3 bases: TGCGCCAGCAGCTTACAGCTAGAGTACGAGCAGTACTTC. The rearrangement joins TRBV5-1 to TRBJ2-7; D gene ambiguous. CDR1 and CDR2 from the germline V gene are SGHRS and YFSETQ. Trimming removed 2 bases at V and 4 bases at J, with 10 bases between. The CDR3 loop spans 13 amino acids.

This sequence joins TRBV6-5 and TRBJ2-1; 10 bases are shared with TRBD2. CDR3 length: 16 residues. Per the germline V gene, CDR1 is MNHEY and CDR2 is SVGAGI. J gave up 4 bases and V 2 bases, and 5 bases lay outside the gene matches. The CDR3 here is CASSYLSTSGYNEQFF. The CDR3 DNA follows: TGTGCCAGCAGTTACCTTTCGACTAGCGGGTACAATGAGCAGTTCTTC.

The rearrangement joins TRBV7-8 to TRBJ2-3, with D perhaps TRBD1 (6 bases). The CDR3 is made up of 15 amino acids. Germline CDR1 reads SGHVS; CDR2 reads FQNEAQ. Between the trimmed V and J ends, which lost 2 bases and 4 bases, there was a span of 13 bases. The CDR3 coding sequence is TGTGCCAGCAGCTTACCCCGGGACATTTCAGATACGCAGTATTTT. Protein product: CASSLPRDISDTQYF.

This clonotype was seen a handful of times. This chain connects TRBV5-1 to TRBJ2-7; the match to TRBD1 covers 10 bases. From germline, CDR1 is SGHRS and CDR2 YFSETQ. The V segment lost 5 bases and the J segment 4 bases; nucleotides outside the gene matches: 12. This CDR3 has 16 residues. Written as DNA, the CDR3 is TGCGCCAGCAGGAGACATGACAGGGGGCCTTATTACGAGCAGTACTTC. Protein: CASRRHDRGPYYEQYF.

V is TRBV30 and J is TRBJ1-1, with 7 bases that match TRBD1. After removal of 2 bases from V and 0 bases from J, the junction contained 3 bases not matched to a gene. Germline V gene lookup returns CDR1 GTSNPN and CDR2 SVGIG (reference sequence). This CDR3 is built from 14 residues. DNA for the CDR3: TGTGCCTGGAGTAGGGGGCGAATGAACACTGAAGCTTTCTTT. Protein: CAWSRGRMNTEAFF.

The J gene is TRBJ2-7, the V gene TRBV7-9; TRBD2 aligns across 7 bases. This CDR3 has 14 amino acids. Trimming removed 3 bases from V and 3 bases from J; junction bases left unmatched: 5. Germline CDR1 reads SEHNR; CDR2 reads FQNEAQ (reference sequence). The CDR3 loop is CASSFGGGFYEQYF. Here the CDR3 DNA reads TGTGCCAGCAGCTTCGGCGGGGGTTTCTACGAGCAGTACTTC.

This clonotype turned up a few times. CDR3 sequence: CSARRGEEVADTQYF. The CDR3 nucleotides are TGCAGTGCTCGAAGGGGGGAGGAGGTGGCAGATACGCAGTATTTT. The gene calls are TRBV20-1 and TRBJ2-3; possibly TRBD1 or TRBD2 for D (6 bases each). Germline V lookup: CDR1 DFQATT, CDR2 SNEGSKA (reference sequence). V shed 5 bases and J shed 4 bases, with 19 bases lying between them. The CDR3 extends over 15 amino acids.

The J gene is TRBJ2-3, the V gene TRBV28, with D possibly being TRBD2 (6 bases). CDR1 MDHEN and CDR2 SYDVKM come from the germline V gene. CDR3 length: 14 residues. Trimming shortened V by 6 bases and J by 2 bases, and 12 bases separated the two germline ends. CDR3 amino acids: CASRLAAATDTQYF. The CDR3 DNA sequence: TGTGCCAGCAGATTAGCGGCCGCCACAGATACGCAGTATTTT.

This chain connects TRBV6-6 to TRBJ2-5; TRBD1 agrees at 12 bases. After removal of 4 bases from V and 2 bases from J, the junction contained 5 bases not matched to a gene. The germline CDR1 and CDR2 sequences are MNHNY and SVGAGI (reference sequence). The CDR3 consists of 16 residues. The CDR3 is CASSFRDRGHQETQYF. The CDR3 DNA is TGTGCCAGCAGTTTCCGGGACAGGGGGCATCAAGAGACCCAGTACTTC.

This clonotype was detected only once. The CDR3 region is CSAPGTSGSKETQYF. As DNA, the CDR3 is TGCAGTGCTCCGGGGACTAGCGGGAGTAAAGAGACCCAGTACTTC. The chain links TRBV20-1 to TRBJ2-5; TRBD2 matches at 14 bases. CDR1 and CDR2 from the germline V gene are DFQATT and SNEGSKA (reference sequence). The CDR3 totals 15 residues. With V trimmed by 5 bases and J by 3 bases, 5 bases remained unmatched.

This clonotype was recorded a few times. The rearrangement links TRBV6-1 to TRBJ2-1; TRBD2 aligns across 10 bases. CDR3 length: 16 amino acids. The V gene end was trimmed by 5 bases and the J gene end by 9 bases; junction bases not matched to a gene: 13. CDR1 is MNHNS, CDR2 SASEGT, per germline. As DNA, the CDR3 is TGTGCCAGCAGTCCTCCACTAGCGGGAAGGGTAGGTGAGCAGTTCTTC. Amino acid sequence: CASSPPLAGRVGEQFF.

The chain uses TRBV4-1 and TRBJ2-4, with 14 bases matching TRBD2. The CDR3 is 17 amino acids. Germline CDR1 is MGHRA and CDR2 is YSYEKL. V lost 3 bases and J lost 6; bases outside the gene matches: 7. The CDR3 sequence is CASSHGTSGSRSNIQYF. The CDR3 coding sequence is TGCGCCAGCAGCCACGGGACTAGCGGGAGCCGGTCAAACATTCAGTACTTC.

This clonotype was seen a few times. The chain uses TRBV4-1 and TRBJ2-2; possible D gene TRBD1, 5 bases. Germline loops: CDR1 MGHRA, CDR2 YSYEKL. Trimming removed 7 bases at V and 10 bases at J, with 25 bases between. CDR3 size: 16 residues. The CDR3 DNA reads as TGCGCCAGCAACCCTGGGGCGATACACGATAGGGAGGAGCTGTTTTTT. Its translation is CASNPGAIHDREELFF.

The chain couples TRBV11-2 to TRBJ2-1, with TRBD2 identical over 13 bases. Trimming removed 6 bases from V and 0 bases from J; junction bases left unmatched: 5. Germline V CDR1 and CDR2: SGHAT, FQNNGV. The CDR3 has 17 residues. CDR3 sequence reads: CASRLRTSGSSYNEQFF. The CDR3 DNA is TGTGCCAGCAGACTCCGGACTAGCGGGAGCTCCTACAATGAGCAGTTCTTC.

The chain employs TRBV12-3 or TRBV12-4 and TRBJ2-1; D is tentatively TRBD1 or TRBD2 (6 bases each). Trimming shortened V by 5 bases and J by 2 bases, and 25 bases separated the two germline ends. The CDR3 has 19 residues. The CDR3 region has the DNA TGTGCCAGCAGTCCTCTATGGGGGCAAAGTAGCGGTCCCTACAATGAGCAGTTCTTC. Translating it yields CASSPLWGQSSGPYNEQFF.

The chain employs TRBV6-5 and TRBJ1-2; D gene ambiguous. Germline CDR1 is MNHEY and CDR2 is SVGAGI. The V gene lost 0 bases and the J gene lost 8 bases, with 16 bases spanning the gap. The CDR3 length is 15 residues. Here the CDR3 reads CASSYSIGMASGYTF. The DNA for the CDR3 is TGTGCCAGCAGTTACTCGATTGGGATGGCTAGCGGCTACACCTTC.

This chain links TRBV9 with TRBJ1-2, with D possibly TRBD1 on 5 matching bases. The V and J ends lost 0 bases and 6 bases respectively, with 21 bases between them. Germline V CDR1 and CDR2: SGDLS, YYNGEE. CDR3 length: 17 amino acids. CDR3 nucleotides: TGTGCCAGCAGCGTAGAAGCGGGACGGGGAGCCTTGGATGGCTACACCTTC. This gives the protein CASSVEAGRGALDGYTF. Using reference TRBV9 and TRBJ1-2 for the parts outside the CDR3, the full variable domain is DSGVTQTPKHLITATGQRVTLRCSPRSGDLSVYWYQQSLDQGLQFLIQYYNGEERAKGNILERFSAQQFPDLHSELNLSSLELGDSALYFCASSVEAGRGALDGYTFGSGTRLTVV.

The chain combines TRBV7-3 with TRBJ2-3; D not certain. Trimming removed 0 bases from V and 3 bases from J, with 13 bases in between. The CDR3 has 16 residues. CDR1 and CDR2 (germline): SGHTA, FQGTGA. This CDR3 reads CASSLTGSWGTDTQYF. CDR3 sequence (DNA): TGTGCCAGCAGCTTAACGGGCAGTTGGGGTACAGATACGCAGTATTTT.

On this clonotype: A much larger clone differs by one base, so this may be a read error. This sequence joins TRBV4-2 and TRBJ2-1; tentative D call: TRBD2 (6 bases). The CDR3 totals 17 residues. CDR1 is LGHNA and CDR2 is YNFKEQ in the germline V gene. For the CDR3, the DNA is TGTGCCGGCAGCCAAGATAGCGGCCGTAGCTCCTACAATGAGCAGTTCTTC. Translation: CAGSQDSGRSSYNEQFF.

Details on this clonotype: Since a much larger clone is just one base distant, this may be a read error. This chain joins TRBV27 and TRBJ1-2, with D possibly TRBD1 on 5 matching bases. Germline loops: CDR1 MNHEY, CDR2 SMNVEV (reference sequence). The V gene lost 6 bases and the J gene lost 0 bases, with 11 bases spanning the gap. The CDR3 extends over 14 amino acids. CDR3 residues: CASSPGRPNYGYTF. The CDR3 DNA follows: TGTGCCAGCAGCCCGGGACGGCCTAACTATGGCTACACCTTC.